This TCR beta chain was retrieved from a study of metastatic and nonmetastatic thyroid tumors. Study information: Repertoires from malignant and benign thyroid patients were compared across blood and tumor or nodule tissue.

V was clipped by 6 bases and J by 2 bases; unmatched bases: 8. The CDR3 totals 15 residues. Germline assignment: CDR1 SNHLY and CDR2 FYNNEI. This clone was recorded at least ten times. The antigen is undetermined. Prior to thyroid surgery, none of the patients had received any treatment. Points from the study as a whole: Versus benign nodules, malignant thyroid tumors reportedly had significantly higher TCR beta diversity, in blood and tumor.

Per the study methods: Differences in CDR3 between clinicopathological groups were drawn on to build a classifier intended to discriminate distant-metastatic papillary thyroid cancer patients. TCRdb called clones again from the PCR reads with MiXCR. These V and J calls derive from TCRdb rather than the authors' analysis. The sample holds tens of thousands of clones, 9.5% to 13% seen once. Sequencing used blood. The source of this sequence is a female donor with papillary thyroid cancer or a benign thyroid nodule (not recorded which). Some clones in this sample may be carry-over from other donors' samples. This rearrangement joins TRBV2 to TRBJ2-7; 9 nucleotides agree with TRBD2. The CDR3 here is CASRAPGLAAYEQYF. The CDR3 bases are TGTGCCAGCAGAGCCCCGGGACTAGCCGCCTACGAGCAGTACTTC.